This T cell receptor (beta chain) was identified in a study of cytomegalovirus exposure and HLA in healthy donors (dated by TCRdb to 2016 to 2017). A note on the overall study: In an earlier analysis of under 750 of the donors, less than 350 Gb of sequence data and 120 million or so unique TCR beta sequences from about 179 million T cells were reported. The study profiled the T cell repertoires of 666 subjects by immunosequencing and related them to cytomegalovirus serostatus. Among the 398 genotyped donors, about 85% belonged to the genetic ancestry cluster associated with self-reported Caucasian donors. To study patterns of TCR occurrence, a later analysis re-analyzed previously published TCR beta repertoires from 666 donors and added high-resolution HLA genotyping. Among around 400 genotyped donors of the cohort, an average of about 220,000 unique TCR beta nucleotide sequences was sequenced per donor, of which about 18% were non-productive. A separate validation cohort of roughly 120 different subjects was used in addition to the approximately 700-subject first cohort. In an earlier analysis of 587 of the donors, high-throughput TCR beta sequencing was used to judge whether each TCR beta V gene segment behaved as functional or pseudogenic. About 330 gigabases of sequencing data and around 80 million unique TCR sequences made up an early release that covered approximately 700 HLA-typed donors. In the later analysis, no new phenotypic data were used to find candidate immune exposures; instead, reliance was placed on TCR beta sequences and their occurrence across donors. A later genetic analysis took genome-wide SNP genotypes for about three fifths of the roughly 700 donors and used that subset as a discovery cohort. Donor age, sex, ethnicity and CMV serostatus were collected together with the repertoire data. The study aimed to test whether cataloging public T cell receptors could reveal signatures of past pathogen exposure. HLA typing covered class I and class II loci at four-digit resolution. Several DR-DQ haplotypes were treated as single units for association and clustering because of strong linkage in the cohort. Every discovery cohort repertoire had been produced on one sequencing platform. To predict cytomegalovirus infection status, the study brought together high-throughput TCR immunosequencing, statistical association of individual TCRs with disease status, and machine learning. Typing coverage differed by locus: A, B, C, DRB1 and DQB1 were typed in about 629-640 donors, DQA1 in about 510, DPA1 in approximately 600, and DPB1 in 400 to 490. Study-wide conclusions, independent of this receptor: A further reported finding was that TCR beta sequences accurately predicted the HLA-A and HLA-B alleles for most subjects in the first cohort. Some IMGT-functional V segments, including TRBV6-2 and TRBV6-3, could not be distinguished by the 87-base-pair reads and were therefore excluded. Correlated functional status among segregating V segments might be attributable to linkage disequilibrium, but an unknown experimental factor could not be ruled out. The cohort was sequenced for TCR beta chains only, and without alpha or paired-chain data the features that could be detected were limited. Across donors, most TCR sequences were observed very rarely, whereas some public TCRs were present in many individuals. The authors suggested that the approach could potentially be extended to other disease states and immunological phenotypes. Three of the identified cytomegalovirus-associated TCR beta chains were confirmed in vitro to be specific for cytomegalovirus antigens. According to a later analysis, most CMV-associated TCR beta chains appeared to be HLA-restricted, and the HLA associations seemed to be driven largely by CMV exposure. About 17 rarely observed V segments, including chromosome 9 orphons, were excluded from the earlier analysis of a few hundred of the donors because counts were too low. In a later analysis, around 17,000 TCR beta sequences were associated with specific HLA alleles at a false discovery rate of 0.05. When HLA alleles, especially DR and DQ, strongly co-occurred, TCR associations were difficult to assign to individual alleles. The classifier was reported to diagnose cytomegalovirus status with high specificity and sensitivity in both the original and validation cohorts. In the study, around 150 TCR beta chains were listed as associated with cytomegalovirus. In a later analysis, TCR association rates were found to vary across HLA loci, with the most associated TCRs seen for DRB1 alleles and the fewest for HLA-C alleles. Sequencing depth was assumed to be roughly uniform across donors in the presence/absence analyses, though that assumption may not hold. Because HLA typing was missing for some donors at each locus, association tests included only the typed subset. Compared with equally common non-associated chains, HLA-associated TCR beta chains in a later analysis were more clonally expanded and had lower generation probabilities. Broadly in line with IMGT annotations, most TCR beta V segments showed up in productive rearrangements about 87% or about 30% of the time in an earlier analysis of 450 to 750 of the donors. A later genetic analysis reported fewer N-insertions in productive TCRs among donors in an Asian-associated ancestry cluster than the roughly 650-donor mean. CMV serostatus was the only immune exposure information available for the cohort. A cluster of highly shared sequence variants was judged likely to represent a technical artifact of the sequencing pipeline. V-gene and J-gene trimming of TCR beta chains was associated with a missense DCLRE1C variant in a later genetic analysis, and the association was replicated in an independent cohort. In a later analysis, several top co-occurrence clusters were reported to appear linked to parvovirus B19, influenza, CMV and Epstein-Barr virus.

This clone was observed a single time. It lacks a known antigen. Base qualities are not at hand, and no much larger clone is one base apart. Taken from cysteine to phenylalanine, the CDR3 has 15 residues. CDR3 DNA is the only sequence kept; it has 45 bases, read in frame from the first base. Trimming leaves V shorter by 1 base and J shorter by 2 bases, with the junction holding 4 bases beyond the gene matches. CDR1 and CDR2, per the germline V gene, are LGHNA and YNFKEQ. The cohort comprised approximately 700 healthy bone marrow donors. At the time of sampling, every cohort member was nominally healthy, though immune exposures that went unrecorded were likely present. The donor was CMV seronegative and was included in the group of 352 seronegative cohort members. Every donor gave a peripheral blood sample, and the peripheral blood mononuclear cells from that sample were used for TCR beta sequencing. The Qiagen DNeasy Blood Extraction Kit was used to extract genomic DNA from the blood cell samples.

The library was built by means of the immunoSEQ multiplex PCR assay. For the multiplex PCR, a mixture combining 60 forward primers for TCR Vbeta segments and 13 reverse primers for TCR Jbeta segments was used. A multiplex PCR assay on genomic DNA amplified the CDR3 region of rearranged TCR beta genes. The Illumina HiSeq System was used to sequence the amplified TCR beta libraries as 87-base-pair reads. The authors processed their data as follows. In a later analysis, 80 million or so unique TCR beta chains were counted across the roughly 610 repertoires, and around 10 million of these chains were shared by at least two donors. Raw reads were error-corrected and collapsed into unique sequences by a nearest-neighbor algorithm in which closely related sequences were merged to remove PCR and sequencing errors. V, D and J gene segments were assigned by aligning CDR3 sequences to IMGT reference sequences. For a sequence to be retained, a match of at least six nucleotides was required to both a V gene segment and a J gene segment. Rearrangements were called productive when the CDR3 lacked stop codons and stayed in frame with V and J; all others were non-productive. Following IMGT convention, CDR3 was defined as the stretch from the second conserved V-encoded cysteine to the conserved J-encoded phenylalanine. The earlier analysis of about 610 of the donors excluded any sequence lacking an unambiguous match to a single V gene segment. An earlier analysis of approximately 590 of the donors classified V segments as functional when productive rearrangements were above 56.7% and as segregating when the standard deviation between donors was above 5%. A statistical classification framework was built to diagnose cytomegalovirus status from the catalog of TCR beta chain sequences. V and J gene assignment, in a later analysis, came from comparing TCR nucleotide sequences with IMGT/GENE-DB human TR gene sequences. A later analysis assigned CDR3 sequences and most-parsimonious VDJ recombination scenarios with the TCRdist pipeline. In a later analysis, each TCR beta chain was defined by its CDR3 amino acid sequence together with its V-gene family, and reads without a unique V-gene family were excluded. A later analysis removed over 500 highly shared, low-generation-probability nucleotide sequences to deal with suspected cross-contamination and a sequencing artifact. In a later analysis, a clonal expansion index for each public chain was calculated from normalized within-repertoire ranks of inferred template counts. In a later analysis, generation probabilities were computed using a VDJ recombination model fitted to out-of-frame rearrangements, and the results were checked against IGoR. In a later analysis, TCR-TCR, TCR-HLA and TCR-CMV co-occurrence was scored with hypergeometric tests, and a repertoire-size bias correction was applied to TCR pairs. A later analysis estimated false discovery rates by permuting HLA or CMV assignments 20 times. In a later analysis, co-occurring TCRs were grouped using DBSCAN, and TCRdist sequence similarity was added for clustering within HLA-allele-positive subsets. Repertoires with fewer than 30,000 or more than 120,000 public chains were left out of co-occurrence clustering, as were roughly five repertoires with anomalous nucleotide sharing. This immuneACCESS table, as held by TCRdb, lists in-frame sequences with V and J called but not all clones. Of the missing ones, under half trace to an unresolved V gene in checked studies; the others have no known cause. The DNA gave D and trimming, while V, J and clone size come from that table. The sample table holds roughly 190,000 clones, of which approximately 70% were seen once. The ten largest clones represent 1.5% to 2% of the sample.

Source material: PBMCs. This receptor was obtained from a woman in her thirties in good health and CMV-seronegative. The sequence links TRBV4-2 to TRBJ2-5; the junction holds 7 bases that match TRBD1. For the CDR3, the sequence is CASSQGGQQQETQYF. The DNA is as follows: TGTGCCAGCAGCCAAGGGGGACAGCAACAAGAGACCCAGTACTTC.